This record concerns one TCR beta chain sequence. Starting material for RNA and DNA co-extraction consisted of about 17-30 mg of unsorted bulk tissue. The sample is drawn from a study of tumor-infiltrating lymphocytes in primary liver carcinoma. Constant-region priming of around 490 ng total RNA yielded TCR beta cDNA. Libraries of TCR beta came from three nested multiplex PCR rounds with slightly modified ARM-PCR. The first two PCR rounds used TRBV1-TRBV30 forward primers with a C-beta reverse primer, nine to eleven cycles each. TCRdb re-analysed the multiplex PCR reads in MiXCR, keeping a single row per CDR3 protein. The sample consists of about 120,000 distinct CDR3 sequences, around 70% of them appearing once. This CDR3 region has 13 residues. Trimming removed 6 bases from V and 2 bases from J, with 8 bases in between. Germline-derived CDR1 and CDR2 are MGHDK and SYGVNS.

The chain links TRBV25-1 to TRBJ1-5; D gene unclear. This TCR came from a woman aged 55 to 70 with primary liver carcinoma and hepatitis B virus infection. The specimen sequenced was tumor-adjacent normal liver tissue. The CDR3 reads CASRGYGNQPQHF. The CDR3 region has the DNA TGTGCCAGCAGGGGTTATGGCAATCAGCCCCAGCATTTT.